This section outlines one TCR beta chain sequence together with its context. Its antigen is as yet unknown. The record originates from a study of T cell responses to AZD1222 COVID-19 vaccine. Study results and caveats: Clonal diversity was possibly underestimated; the donors were predominantly white British and more often female. Repertoire collection took place solely once the T cell response had peaked. Nearly half of spike-specific TCRs reportedly target unmutated variant regions.

Only in-frame clones appear in the TCRdb table, and some are missing; sequencing was by immunoSEQ multiplex PCR. This table has fewer than 50,000 clones, about 92% appearing once. CDR1 ENHRY and CDR2 SYGVKD come from the germline V gene. The length of the CDR3 is 15 residues. J lost 6 bases, V lost 9 bases, and 12 bases had no gene match. The TCR was taken from an adult who received the AZD1222 COVID-19 vaccine. The sample consisted of peripheral blood, taken 28 days after the second AZD1222 dose. The chain is built from TRBV10-3 and TRBJ1-4; TRBD1 matches 8 bases. The CDR3 spells CAMSSRTGKYEKLFF. The CDR3 nucleotides are TGTGCCATGAGCAGTCGGACAGGGAAGTATGAAAAACTGTTTTTT.